This T cell receptor beta chain was sequenced in a study of cytomegalovirus exposure and HLA in healthy donors. In the study overall: The study placed around 80% of its 398 genotyped donors in the Caucasian-associated ancestry cluster.

The PCR had 60 Vbeta and 13 Jbeta primers. Only in-frame clones appear in the TCRdb table, and some are missing; sequencing was by immunoSEQ multiplex PCR. This table lists roughly 100,000 clones. V trimming: 1 base; J trimming: 2 bases; junction bases outside the gene matches: 5. The CDR3 sequence is 15 residues long. Germline V lookup: CDR1 SGHRS, CDR2 YFSETQ. Of note for this clone: Its antigen remains unknown.

Whole-study findings and limits: As a later analysis revealed, the rate of TCR association differed by HLA locus, with DRB1 most and HLA-C fewest. An analysis that was carried out later associated 15,000 to 20,000 TCR beta sequences with HLA alleles at 0.05 false discovery rate. The availability of immune exposure information extended only to CMV serostatus.

The sample comprised PBMCs. The receptor was derived from a woman under 40 in good health and CMV-seronegative. The chain couples TRBV5-1 to TRBJ2-7; 8 bases agree with TRBD2. The CDR3 DNA is TGCGCCAGCAGCTTGAGTAGCGGGGACACCTACGAGCAGTACTTC. Amino acids: CASSLSSGDTYEQYF.